A selection of T cell receptor beta chains follows, all from one sample in a study of beta chain features in type 1 diabetes. TCRdb's table, derived via immunoSEQ multiplex PCR, lists solely in-frame clones and lacks some. The sample includes fewer than 450,000 clones, about 13% seen only once; the top ten take roughly 0.015%. The sample comprised naive CD4+ T cells from blood. The receptors stem from a woman between 18 and 30 years old with type 1 diabetes. The CDR3 runs from the conserved cysteine through the conserved F or W. The D gene is left open where the match is weak. Some rows have no size entry. The others give once, few or many, or a class for an expanded clone.

size: once
D: .
J: TRBJ2-4
V: TRBV25-1
DNA: TGTGCCAGCAGTGAATCAGGAAAAAACATTCAGTACTTC
CDR3: CASSESGKNIQYF

size: .
D: TRBD2
J: TRBJ2-5
V: TRBV18
DNA: TGTGCCAGCTCCCCGGGACTAGCGGGAAGGGAGACCCAGTACTTC
CDR3: CASSPGLAGRETQYF

size: .
D: .
J: TRBJ2-5
V: TRBV11-2
DNA: TGTGCCAGCAGCTTAGATTCCGGGACCCAGTACTTC
CDR3: CASSLDSGTQYF

size: .
D: .
J: TRBJ2-3
V: TRBV5-1
DNA: TGCGCCAGCAGCTTTAGCAGACGCACAGATACGCAGTATTTT
CDR3: CASSFSRRTDTQYF

size: few
D: TRBD2
J: TRBJ2-3
V: TRBV5-1
DNA: TGCGCCAGCAGCTTAAACCCGACTAGCGGGAGGGATACGCAGTATTTT
CDR3: CASSLNPTSGRDTQYF

size: .
D: TRBD2
J: TRBJ2-3
V: TRBV7-3
DNA: TGTGCCAGCAGCTTTAGCGGGGGCACAGATACGCAGTATTTT
CDR3: CASSFSGGTDTQYF

size: many
D: .
J: TRBJ2-1
V: TRBV4-3
DNA: TGCGCCAGCAGCCAAGATCGGCTAGTCAATGAGCAGTTCTTC
CDR3: CASSQDRLVNEQFF

size: few
D: .
J: TRBJ2-3
V: TRBV5-1
DNA: TGCGCCAGCAGCTTGGGTACAGATAGTAGCACAGATACGCAGTATTTT
CDR3: CASSLGTDSSTDTQYF

size: .
D: .
J: TRBJ2-1
V: TRBV5-1
DNA: TGCGCCAGCAGGACCCGCTTGGGAGGCTACAATGAGCAGTTCTTC
CDR3: CASRTRLGGYNEQFF

size: .
D: TRBD1
J: TRBJ1-4
V: TRBV18
DNA: TGTGCCAGCTCACCGGGACAGGGTGATGAAAAACTGTTTTTT
CDR3: CASSPGQGDEKLFF

size: .
D: TRBD1
J: TRBJ1-1
V: TRBV29-1
DNA: TGCAGCGTTGAAGCCCCAAAGGACAGGGGTGAAGCTTTCTTT
CDR3: CSVEAPKDRGEAFF